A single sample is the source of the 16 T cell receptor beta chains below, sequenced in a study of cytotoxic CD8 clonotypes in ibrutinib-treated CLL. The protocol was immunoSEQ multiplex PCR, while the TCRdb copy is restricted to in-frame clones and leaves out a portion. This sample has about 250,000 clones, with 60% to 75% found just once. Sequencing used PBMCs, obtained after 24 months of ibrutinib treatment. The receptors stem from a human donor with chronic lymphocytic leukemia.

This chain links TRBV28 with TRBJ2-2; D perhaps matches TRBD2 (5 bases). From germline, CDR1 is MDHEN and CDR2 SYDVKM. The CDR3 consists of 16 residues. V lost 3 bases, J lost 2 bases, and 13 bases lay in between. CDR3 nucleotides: TGTGCCAGCAGTTTTCGCGGGTTTACAAACACCGGGGAGCTGTTTTTT. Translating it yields CASSFRGFTNTGELFF.

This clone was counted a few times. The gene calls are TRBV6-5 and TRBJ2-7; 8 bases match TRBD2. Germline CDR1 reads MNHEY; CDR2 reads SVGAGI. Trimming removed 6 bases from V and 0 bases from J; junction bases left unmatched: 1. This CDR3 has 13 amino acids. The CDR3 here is CASRGTSSYEQYF. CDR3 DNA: TGTGCCAGCAGAGGGACTAGCTCCTACGAGCAGTACTTC.

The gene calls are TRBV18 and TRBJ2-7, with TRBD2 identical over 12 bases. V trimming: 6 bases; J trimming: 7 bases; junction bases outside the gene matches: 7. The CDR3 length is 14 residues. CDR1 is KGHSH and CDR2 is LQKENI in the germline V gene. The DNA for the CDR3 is TGTGCCAGCTCTCCGACTAGCGGGAGCGTAGAGCAGTACTTC. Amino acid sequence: CASSPTSGSVEQYF.

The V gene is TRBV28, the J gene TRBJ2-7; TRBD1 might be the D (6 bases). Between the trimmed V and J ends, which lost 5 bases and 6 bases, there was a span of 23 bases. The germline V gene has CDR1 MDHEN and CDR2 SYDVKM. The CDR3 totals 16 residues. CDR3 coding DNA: TGTGCCAGCAGTCCATACAGGGCCCCGGAGAGTGGCGAGCAGTACTTC. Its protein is CASSPYRAPESGEQYF.

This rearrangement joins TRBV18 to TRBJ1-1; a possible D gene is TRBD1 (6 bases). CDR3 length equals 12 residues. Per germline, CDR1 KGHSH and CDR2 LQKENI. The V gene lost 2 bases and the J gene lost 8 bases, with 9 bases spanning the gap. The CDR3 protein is CASSPSGTEAFF. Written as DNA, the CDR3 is TGTGCCAGCTCACCATCCGGGACAGAAGCTTTCTTT.

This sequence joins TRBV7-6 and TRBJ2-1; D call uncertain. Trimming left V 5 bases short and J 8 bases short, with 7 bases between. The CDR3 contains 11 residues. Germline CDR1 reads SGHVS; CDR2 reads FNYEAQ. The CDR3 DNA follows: TGTGCCAGCAGCCGCGTCGATGAGCAGTTCTTC. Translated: CASSRVDEQFF.

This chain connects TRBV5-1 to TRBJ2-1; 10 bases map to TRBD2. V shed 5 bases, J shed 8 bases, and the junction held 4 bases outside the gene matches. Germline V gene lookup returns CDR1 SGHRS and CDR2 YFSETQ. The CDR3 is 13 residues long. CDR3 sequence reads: CASRSLAGDEQFF. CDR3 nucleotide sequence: TGCGCCAGCAGGTCTCTAGCGGGAGATGAGCAGTTCTTC.

The CDR3, as DNA: TGTGCCAGCAGCGGCAGACAGATTCCCTACGAGCAGTACTTC. Amino acids: CASSGRQIPYEQYF. The V call is TRBV7-9, the J call TRBJ2-7; D is perhaps TRBD1 (5 bases). The length of the CDR3 is 14 residues. Germline CDR1 is SEHNR and CDR2 is FQNEAQ (reference sequence). The V end lost 5 bases, the J end lost 2 bases, and 13 bases lay between the germline ends.

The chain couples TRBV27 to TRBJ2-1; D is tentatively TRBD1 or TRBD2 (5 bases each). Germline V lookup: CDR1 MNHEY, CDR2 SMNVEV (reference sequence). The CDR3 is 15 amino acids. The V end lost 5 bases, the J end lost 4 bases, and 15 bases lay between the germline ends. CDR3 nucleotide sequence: TGTGCCAGCAGTGGGGGTCTGCAGGCGTACAATGAGCAGTTCTTC. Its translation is CASSGGLQAYNEQFF.

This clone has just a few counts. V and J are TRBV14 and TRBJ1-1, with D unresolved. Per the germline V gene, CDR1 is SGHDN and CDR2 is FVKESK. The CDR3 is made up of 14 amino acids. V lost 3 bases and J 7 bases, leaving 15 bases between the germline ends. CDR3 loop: CASSQAHWGGEAFF. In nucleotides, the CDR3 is TGTGCCAGCAGCCAGGCCCACTGGGGAGGTGAAGCTTTCTTT. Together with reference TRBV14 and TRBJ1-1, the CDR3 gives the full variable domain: EAGVTQFPSHSVIEKGQTVTLRCDPISGHDNLYWYRRVMGKEIKFLLHFVKESKQDESGMPNNRFLAERTGGTYSTLKVQPAELEDSGVYFCASSQAHWGGEAFFGQGTRLTVV.

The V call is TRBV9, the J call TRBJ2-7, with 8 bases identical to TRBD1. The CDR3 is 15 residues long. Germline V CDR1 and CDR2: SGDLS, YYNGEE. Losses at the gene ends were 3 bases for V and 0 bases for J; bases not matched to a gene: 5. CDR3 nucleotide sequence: TGTGCCAGCAGCGGAGGGGACAGGTTCTCCTACGAGCAGTACTTC. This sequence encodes CASSGGDRFSYEQYF.

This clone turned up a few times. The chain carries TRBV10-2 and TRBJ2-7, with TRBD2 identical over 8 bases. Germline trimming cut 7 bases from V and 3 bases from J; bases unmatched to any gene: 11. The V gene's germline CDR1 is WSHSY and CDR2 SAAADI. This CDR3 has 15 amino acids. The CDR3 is CASTELAGGNYEQYF. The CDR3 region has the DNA TGCGCCAGCACCGAGCTAGCGGGTGGAAACTACGAGCAGTACTTC.

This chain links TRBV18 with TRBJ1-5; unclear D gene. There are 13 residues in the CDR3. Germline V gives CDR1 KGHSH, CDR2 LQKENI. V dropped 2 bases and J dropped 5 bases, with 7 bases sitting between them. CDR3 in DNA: TGTGCCAGCTCACCAGGTGCGGATCAGCCCCAGCATTTT. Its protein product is CASSPGADQPQHF.

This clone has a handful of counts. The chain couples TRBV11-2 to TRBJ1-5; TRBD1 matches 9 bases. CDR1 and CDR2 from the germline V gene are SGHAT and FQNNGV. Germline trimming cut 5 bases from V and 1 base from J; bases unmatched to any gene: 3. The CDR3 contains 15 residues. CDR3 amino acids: CASSVTGGSNQPQHF. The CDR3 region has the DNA TGTGCCAGCAGCGTTACAGGGGGCAGCAATCAGCCCCAGCATTTT.

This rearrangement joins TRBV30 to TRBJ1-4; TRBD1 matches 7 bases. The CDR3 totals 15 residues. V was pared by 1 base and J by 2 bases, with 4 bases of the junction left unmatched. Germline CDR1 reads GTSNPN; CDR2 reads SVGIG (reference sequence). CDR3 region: CAWSAGGGTNEKLFF. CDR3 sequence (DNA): TGTGCCTGGAGTGCAGGGGGTGGGACTAATGAAAAACTGTTTTTT.

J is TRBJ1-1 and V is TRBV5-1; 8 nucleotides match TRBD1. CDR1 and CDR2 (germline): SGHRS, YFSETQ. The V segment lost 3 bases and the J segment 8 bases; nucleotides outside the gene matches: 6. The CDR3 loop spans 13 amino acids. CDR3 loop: CASSYGTGPEAFF. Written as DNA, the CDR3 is TGCGCCAGCAGCTACGGGACAGGCCCCGAAGCTTTCTTT.